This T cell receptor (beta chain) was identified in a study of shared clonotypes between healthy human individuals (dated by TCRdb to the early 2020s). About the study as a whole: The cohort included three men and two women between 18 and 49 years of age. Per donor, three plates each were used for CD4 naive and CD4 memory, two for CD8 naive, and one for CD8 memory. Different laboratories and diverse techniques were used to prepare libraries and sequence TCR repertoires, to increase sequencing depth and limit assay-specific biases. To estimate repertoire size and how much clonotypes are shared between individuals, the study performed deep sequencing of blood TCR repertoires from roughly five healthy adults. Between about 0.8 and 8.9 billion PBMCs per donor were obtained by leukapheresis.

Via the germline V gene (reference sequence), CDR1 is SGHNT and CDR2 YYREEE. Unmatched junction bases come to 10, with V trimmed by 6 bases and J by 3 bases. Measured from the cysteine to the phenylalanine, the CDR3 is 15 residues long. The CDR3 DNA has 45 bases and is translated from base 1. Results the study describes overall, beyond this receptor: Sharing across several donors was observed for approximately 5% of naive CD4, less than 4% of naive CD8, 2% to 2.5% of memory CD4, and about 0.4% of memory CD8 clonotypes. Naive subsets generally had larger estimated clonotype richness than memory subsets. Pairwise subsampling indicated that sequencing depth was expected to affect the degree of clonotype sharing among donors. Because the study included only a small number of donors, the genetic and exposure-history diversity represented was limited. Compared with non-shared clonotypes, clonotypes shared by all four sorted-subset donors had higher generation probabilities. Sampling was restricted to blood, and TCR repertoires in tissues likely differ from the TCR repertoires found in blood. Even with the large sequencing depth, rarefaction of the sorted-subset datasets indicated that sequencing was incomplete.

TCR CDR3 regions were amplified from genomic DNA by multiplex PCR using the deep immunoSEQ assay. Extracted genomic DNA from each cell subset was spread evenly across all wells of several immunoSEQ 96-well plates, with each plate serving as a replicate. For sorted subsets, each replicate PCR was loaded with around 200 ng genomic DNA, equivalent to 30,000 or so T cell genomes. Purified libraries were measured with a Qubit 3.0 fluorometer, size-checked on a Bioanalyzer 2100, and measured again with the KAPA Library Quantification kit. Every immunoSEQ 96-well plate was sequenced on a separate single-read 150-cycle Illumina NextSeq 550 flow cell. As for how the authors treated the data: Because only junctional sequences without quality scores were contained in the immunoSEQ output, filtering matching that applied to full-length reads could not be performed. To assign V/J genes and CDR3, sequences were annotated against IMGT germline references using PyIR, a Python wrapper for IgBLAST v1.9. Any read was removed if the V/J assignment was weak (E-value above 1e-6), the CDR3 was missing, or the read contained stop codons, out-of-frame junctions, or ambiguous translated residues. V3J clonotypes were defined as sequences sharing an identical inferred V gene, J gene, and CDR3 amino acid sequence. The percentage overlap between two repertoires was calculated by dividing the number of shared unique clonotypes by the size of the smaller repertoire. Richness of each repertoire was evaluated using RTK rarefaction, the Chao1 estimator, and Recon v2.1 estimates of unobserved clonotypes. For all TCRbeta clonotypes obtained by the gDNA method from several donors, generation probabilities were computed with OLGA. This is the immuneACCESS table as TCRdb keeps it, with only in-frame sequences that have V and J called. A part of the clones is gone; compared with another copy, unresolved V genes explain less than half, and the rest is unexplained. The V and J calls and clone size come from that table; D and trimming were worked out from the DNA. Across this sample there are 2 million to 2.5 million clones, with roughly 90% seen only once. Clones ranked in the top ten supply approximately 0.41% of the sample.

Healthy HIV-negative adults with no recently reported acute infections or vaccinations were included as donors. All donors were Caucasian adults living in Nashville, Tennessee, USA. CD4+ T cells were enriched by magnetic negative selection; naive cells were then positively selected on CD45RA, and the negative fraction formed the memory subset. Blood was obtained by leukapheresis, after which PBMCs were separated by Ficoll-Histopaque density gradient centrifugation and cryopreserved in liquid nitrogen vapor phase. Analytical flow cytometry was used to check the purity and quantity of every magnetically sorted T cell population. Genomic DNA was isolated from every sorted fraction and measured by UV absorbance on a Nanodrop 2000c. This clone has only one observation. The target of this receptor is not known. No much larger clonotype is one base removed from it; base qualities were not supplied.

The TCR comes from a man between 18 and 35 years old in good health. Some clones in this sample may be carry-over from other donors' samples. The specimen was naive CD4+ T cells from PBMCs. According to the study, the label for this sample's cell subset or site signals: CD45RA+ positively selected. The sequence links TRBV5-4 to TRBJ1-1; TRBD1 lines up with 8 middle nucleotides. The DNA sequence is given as TGTGCCAGCACCTCGAAGGACAGGGCTTACACTGAAGCTTTCTTT. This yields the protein CASTSKDRAYTEAFF. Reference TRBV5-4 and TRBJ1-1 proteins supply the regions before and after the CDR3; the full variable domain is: ETGVTQSPTHLIKTRGQQVTLRCSSQSGHNTVSWYQQALGQGPQFIFQYYREEENGRGNFPPRFSGLQFPNYSSELNVNALELDDSALYLCASTSKDRAYTEAFFGQGTRLTVV.